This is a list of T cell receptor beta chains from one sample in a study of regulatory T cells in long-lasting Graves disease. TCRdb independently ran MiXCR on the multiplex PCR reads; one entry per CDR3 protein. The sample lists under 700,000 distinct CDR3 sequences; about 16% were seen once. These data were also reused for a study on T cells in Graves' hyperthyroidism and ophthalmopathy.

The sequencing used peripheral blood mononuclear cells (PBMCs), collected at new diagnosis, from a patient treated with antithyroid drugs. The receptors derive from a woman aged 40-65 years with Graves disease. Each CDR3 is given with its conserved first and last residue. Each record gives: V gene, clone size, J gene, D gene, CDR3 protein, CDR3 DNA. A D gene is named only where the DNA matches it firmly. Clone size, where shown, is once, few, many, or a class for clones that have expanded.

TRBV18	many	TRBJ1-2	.	CASSPGQGHYGYTF	TGTGCCAGCTCACCTGGTCAGGGGCACTATGGCTACACCTTC
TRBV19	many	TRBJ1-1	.	CASRSTGRSRNEEAFF	TGTGCCAGTAGGTCGACAGGCCGGTCCCGGAACGAAGAAGCTTTCTTT
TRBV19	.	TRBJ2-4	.	CASRSGENIQYF	TGTGCCAGTAGAAGCGGTGAAAACATTCAGTACTTC
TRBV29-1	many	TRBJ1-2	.	CSVERFRYGYTF	TGCAGCGTTGAGCGGTTTCGGTATGGCTACACCTTC
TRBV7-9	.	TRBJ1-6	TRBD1	CASSASQGNNSPLHF	TGTGCCAGCAGCGCCTCACAGGGGAACAATTCACCCCTCCACTTT
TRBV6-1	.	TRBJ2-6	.	CAIGPPSGANVLTF	TGTGCCATTGGCCCCCCCTCTGGGGCCAACGTCCTGACTTTC
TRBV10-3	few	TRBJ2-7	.	CAISESARWDYEQYF	TGTGCCATCAGTGAGTCGGCGCGGTGGGACTACGAGCAGTACTTC
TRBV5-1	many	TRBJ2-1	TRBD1	CASSPGTGYEQFF	TGCGCCAGCAGCCCCGGGACAGGGTATGAGCAGTTCTTC
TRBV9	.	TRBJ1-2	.	CASSATERGAAYGYTF	TGTGCCAGCAGCGCAACAGAGCGGGGGGCGGCTTATGGCTACACCTTC
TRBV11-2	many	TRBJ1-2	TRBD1	CASSPRGTGYGYTF	TGTGCCAGCAGCCCCAGGGGGACGGGGTATGGCTACACCTTC
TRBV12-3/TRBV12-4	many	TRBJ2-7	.	CASSLEVGGAGSYEQYF	TGTGCCAGCAGTTTAGAGGTTGGCGGGGCCGGCTCCTACGAGCAGTACTTC
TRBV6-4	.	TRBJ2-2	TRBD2	CASSEPLAKNTGELFF	TGTGCCAGCAGTGAACCACTAGCGAAGAACACCGGGGAGCTGTTTTTT
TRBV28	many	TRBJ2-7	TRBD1	CASSLLGQRGDEQYF	TGTGCCAGCAGTTTATTGGGACAGCGAGGAGACGAGCAGTACTTC
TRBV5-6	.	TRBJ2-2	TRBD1	CASRGQGLVGELFF	TGTGCCAGCCGAGGACAGGGATTGGTCGGGGAGCTGTTTTTT
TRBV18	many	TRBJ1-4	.	CASSPFEGSREKLFF	TGTGCCAGCTCACCATTCGAGGGTTCGAGGGAAAAACTGTTTTTT
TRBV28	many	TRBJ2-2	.	CASSFYSRGTNTGELFF	TGTGCCAGCAGTTTCTACTCTCGGGGCACGAACACCGGGGAGCTGTTTTTT
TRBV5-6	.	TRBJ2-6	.	CASSSYRFSGANVLTF	TGTGCCAGCAGCTCTTACAGGTTCTCTGGGGCCAACGTCCTGACTTTC
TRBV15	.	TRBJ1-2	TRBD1	CATSSTGQGFGYTF	TGTGCCACCAGCAGCACCGGACAGGGTTTCGGCTACACCTTC
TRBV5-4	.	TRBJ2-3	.	CASSWGEAGGTDTQYF	TGTGCCAGCAGCTGGGGGGAGGCAGGGGGCACAGATACGCAGTATTTT
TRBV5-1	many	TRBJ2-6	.	CASQAAGISGANVLTF	TGCGCCAGCCAAGCCGCTGGGATATCTGGGGCCAACGTCCTGACTTTC
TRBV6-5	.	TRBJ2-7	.	CASSYSRTGQGEQYF	TGTGCCAGCAGTTACTCCCGTACAGGGCAGGGCGAGCAGTACTTC
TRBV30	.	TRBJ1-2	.	CAWSVQAILSGYTF	TGTGCCTGGAGTGTACAGGCCATCCTAAGTGGCTACACCTTC
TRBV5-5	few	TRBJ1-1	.	CASSSPGAGRMNTEAFF	TGTGCCAGCAGCTCCCCCGGCGCAGGGCGGATGAACACTGAAGCTTTCTTT
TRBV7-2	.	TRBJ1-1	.	CASSLELRPNTEAFF	TGTGCCAGCAGCTTAGAGCTCAGACCAAACACTGAAGCTTTCTTT
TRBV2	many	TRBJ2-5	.	CASRKLGARETQYF	TGTGCCAGCAGAAAACTAGGCGCGCGGGAGACCCAGTACTTC
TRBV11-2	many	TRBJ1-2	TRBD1	CASSSWTGAEVYGYTF	TGTGCCAGCAGCTCCTGGACAGGGGCGGAGGTATATGGCTACACCTTC
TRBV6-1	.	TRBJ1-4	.	CASSPTTDEKLFF	TGTGCCAGCAGTCCTACTACGGATGAAAAACTGTTTTTT
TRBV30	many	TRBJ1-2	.	CVWSRLVGADPYGYTF	TGTGTCTGGTCCCGTCTGGTAGGGGCGGACCCCTATGGCTACACCTTC
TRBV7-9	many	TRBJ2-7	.	CASSLEGPYEQYF	TGTGCCAGCAGCTTAGAGGGGCCTTACGAGCAGTACTTC
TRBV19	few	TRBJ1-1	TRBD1	CATTRTGALIEAFF	TGTGCCACCACACGGACAGGGGCACTGATTGAAGCTTTCTTT
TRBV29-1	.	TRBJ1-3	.	CSVVGGGNTIYF	TGCAGCGTTGTTGGGGGGGGAAACACCATATATTTT
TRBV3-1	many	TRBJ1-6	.	CASSQEGLHFHF	TGTGCCAGCAGCCAAGAAGGTCTTCACTTCCACTTT
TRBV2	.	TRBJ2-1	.	CASSEEPYNEQFF	TGTGCCAGCAGTGAAGAGCCTTACAATGAGCAGTTCTTC
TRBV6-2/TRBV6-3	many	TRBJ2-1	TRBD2	CASSGLAGGFEQFF	TGTGCCAGCAGTGGACTAGCGGGGGGCTTTGAGCAGTTCTTC
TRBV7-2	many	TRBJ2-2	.	CASSDQRRGANTGELFF	TGTGCCAGCAGCGATCAGAGGAGGGGAGCGAACACCGGGGAGCTGTTTTTT
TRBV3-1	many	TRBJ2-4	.	CASSLGLAKNIQYF	TGTGCCAGCAGCCTGGGACTAGCCAAAAACATTCAGTACTTC
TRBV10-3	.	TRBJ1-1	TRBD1	CATTLTGTPDTEAFF	TGTGCCACAACCTTGACAGGGACCCCCGACACTGAAGCTTTCTTT
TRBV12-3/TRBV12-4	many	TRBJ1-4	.	CASSPYRTATLGEGKLFF	TGTGCCAGCAGTCCATACCGGACAGCGACCCTGGGAGAAGGAAAACTGTTTTTT
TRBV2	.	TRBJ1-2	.	CASSEGVTACGYTF	TGTGCCAGCAGTGAAGGGGTCACAGCCTGTGGCTACACCTTC
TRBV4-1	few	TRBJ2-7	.	CASSLIQRAIYEQYF	TGCGCCAGCAGCCTAATCCAAAGGGCAATCTACGAGCAGTACTTC
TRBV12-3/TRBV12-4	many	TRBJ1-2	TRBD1	CASSLGTGSGGYTF	TGTGCCAGCAGTTTAGGGACAGGGAGTGGTGGCTACACCTTC
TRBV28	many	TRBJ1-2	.	CASGLGGRGYTF	TGTGCCAGCGGCCTAGGGGGTCGTGGCTACACCTTC
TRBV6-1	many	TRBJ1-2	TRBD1	CASSVTGSGYTF	TGTGCCAGCAGTGTGACAGGGTCCGGCTACACCTTC
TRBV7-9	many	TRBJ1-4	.	CASSTTVGGGQKLFF	TGTGCCAGCAGCACGACGGTGGGGGGAGGACAAAAACTGTTTTTT
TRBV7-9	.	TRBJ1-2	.	CASSLIPLDGYTF	TGTGCCAGCAGCTTAATCCCCCTAGACGGCTACACCTTC
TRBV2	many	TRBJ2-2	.	CASSGSGAGLELFF	TGTGCCAGCAGTGGATCAGGGGCAGGGTTGGAGCTGTTTTTT
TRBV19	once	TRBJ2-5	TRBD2	CASNDPSGGNQETQYF	TGTGCCAGTAACGATCCTAGCGGGGGGAACCAAGAGACCCAGTACTTC
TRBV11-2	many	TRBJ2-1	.	CASSQGLLSSYNEQFF	TGTGCCAGCAGTCAGGGACTTCTCAGCTCCTACAATGAGCAGTTCTTC
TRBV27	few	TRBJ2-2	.	CASSARAPTGELFF	TGTGCCAGCAGTGCCCGGGCTCCCACCGGGGAGCTGTTTTTT
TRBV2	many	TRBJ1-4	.	CASSARGRGFGEKLFF	TGTGCCAGCAGTGCTAGGGGCCGGGGGTTTGGTGAAAAACTGTTTTTT
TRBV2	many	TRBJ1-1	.	CASSREQNTEAFF	TGTGCCAGTAGCCGGGAGCAGAACACTGAAGCTTTCTTT
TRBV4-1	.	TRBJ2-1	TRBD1	CASSQARTGGNEQFF	TGCGCCAGCAGCCAAGCCCGGACAGGGGGAAATGAGCAGTTCTTC
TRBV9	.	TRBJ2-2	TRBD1	CASSAPAGQGAIGELFF	TGTGCCAGCAGCGCGCCTGCCGGACAGGGGGCGATCGGGGAGCTGTTTTTT
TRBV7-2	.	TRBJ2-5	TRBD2	CASSLLPGLAGETQYF	TGTGCCAGCAGCTTACTCCCCGGACTAGCGGGGGAGACCCAGTACTTC
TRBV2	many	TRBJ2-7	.	CASTPGGNYEQYF	TGTGCCAGCACCCCAGGAGGGAACTACGAGCAGTACTTC
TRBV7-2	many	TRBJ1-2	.	CASSLWGGEGYGYTF	TGTGCCAGCAGCTTATGGGGGGGCGAAGGCTATGGCTACACCTTC
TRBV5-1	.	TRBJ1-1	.	CASSLWTGTATEAFF	TGTGCCAGCAGCTTGTGGACGGGGACTGCCACTGAAGCTTTCTTT
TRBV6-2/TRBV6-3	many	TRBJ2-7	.	CASMNRQQYF	TGTGCCAGCATGAACAGACAGCAGTACTTC
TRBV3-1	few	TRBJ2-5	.	CASSYGSYQETQYF	TGTGCCAGCAGTTACGGGTCGTACCAAGAGACCCAGTACTTC
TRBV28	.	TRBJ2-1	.	CASSPTGWRGPNNEQFF	TGTGCCAGCAGCCCCACCGGGTGGCGGGGGCCTAACAATGAGCAGTTCTTC